This T cell receptor (beta chain) was captured by sequencing in a study of CD8+ T cells in alopecia areata. Study-wide findings and caveats: Among the 100 top clones, expanded CD8+ clones, like scalp clonality, were significantly decreased by tofacitinib. Relative to mice, TCR sharing across patients was less clear, a difference possibly HLA-related. A great number of expanded lesional clones endured in scalp and blood during tofacitinib.

Regarding treatment: oral pan-JAK inhibitor, 5-10 mg twice daily. Those with alopecia areata gave lesional scalp punch biopsies and peripheral blood. Notes on this clone: Its antigen remains unidentified.

RNA was isolated and reverse transcribed to cDNA, the sequencing template. Data came from immunoSEQ multiplex PCR; TCRdb stores just in-frame clones and leaves some out. Among roughly 110,000 clones listed, less than 90% were seen once. The sequence was obtained from a human donor with alopecia areata. The starting material was CD8+ T cells sorted from blood, obtained at week 24, from a patient treated with tofacitinib.

In DNA, the CDR3 is TGTGCCAGCACCCCATACCGGGACTCCTACGAGCAGTACTTC. Protein sequence: CASTPYRDSYEQYF. The chain has TRBV27 and TRBJ2-5; weak D call: TRBD2 (5 bases). The DNA end lines up better with TRBJ2-7; the J call may be wrong. The length of the CDR3 is 14 residues. CDR1 MNHEY and CDR2 SMNVEV come from the germline V gene (reference sequence).